This T cell receptor beta chain was found in a study of T cell responses to AZD1222 COVID-19 vaccine. Germline V lookup: CDR1 MNHEY, CDR2 SVGEGT. This CDR3 has 17 amino acids. After removal of 1 base from V and 0 bases from J, the junction contained 6 bases not matched to a gene. General study findings and limits: Seropositive AZD1222 recipients at baseline numbered only 5 or 6. Donors, mostly white British, included more females; clonal diversity was possibly underestimated. When two AZD1222 doses had been given, Spike-specific TCR breadth and depth rose.

The repertoire was sequenced with immunoSEQ multiplex PCR; TCRdb's copy has only in-frame clones and lacks some. Here the sample spans 95,000 to 150,000 clones, around 87% being singletons. For this clone: Its cognate antigen is unknown.

This chain joins TRBV6-2 or TRBV6-3 and TRBJ2-1; TRBD2 matches at 7 bases. The starting material was peripheral blood, obtained on day 0 of AZD1222 vaccination. This receptor was taken from an adult in good health. Here the CDR3 DNA reads TGTGCCAGCAGTTACTTGGGGGGAGGGAGCTCCTACAATGAGCAGTTCTTC. Translated: CASSYLGGGSSYNEQFF.